Sequencing of this TCR beta chain was carried out in a study of blood T cell repertoires in COVID-19. Study-level information: Samples taken during acute and convalescent COVID-19 were collected in the United States, Italy and Spain. T cells, B-cell-depleted T cells, or PBMCs supplied cDNA or gDNA.

Points on this clone: Other DNA variants within this sample encode the same CDR3.

Trimming took 0 bases from V and 5 from J, leaving 10 bases between them. Germline V gene lookup returns CDR1 SGHTA and CDR2 FQGTGA. This CDR3 has 14 amino acids. In the original workflow: Reference gene primer amplification gave estimated nucleated cell counts. Method: immunoSEQ multiplex PCR; TCRdb's copy keeps in-frame clones and lacks some. Clone size and V and J calls were adopted from that table, with D and trimming inferred from the DNA. The sample shows some 460,000 clones, roughly 90% of them seen only once. This chain joins TRBV7-3 and TRBJ1-1, with TRBD1 as a possible D gene (5 bases). This clonotype originated in a woman aged 25 to 39 with acute or convalescent COVID-19. Sequenced sample: peripheral blood. CDR3 residues: CASSLTGGDTEAFF. Here the CDR3 DNA reads TGTGCCAGCAGCTTAACTGGGGGGGATACTGAAGCTTTCTTT. Full variable domain (remainder filled in from reference TRBV7-3 and TRBJ1-1): GAGVSQTPSNKVTEKGKYVELRCDPISGHTALYWYRQSLGQGPEFLIYFQGTGAADDSGLPNDRFFAVRPEGSVSTLKIQRTERGDSAVYLCASSLTGGDTEAFFGQGTRLTVV.